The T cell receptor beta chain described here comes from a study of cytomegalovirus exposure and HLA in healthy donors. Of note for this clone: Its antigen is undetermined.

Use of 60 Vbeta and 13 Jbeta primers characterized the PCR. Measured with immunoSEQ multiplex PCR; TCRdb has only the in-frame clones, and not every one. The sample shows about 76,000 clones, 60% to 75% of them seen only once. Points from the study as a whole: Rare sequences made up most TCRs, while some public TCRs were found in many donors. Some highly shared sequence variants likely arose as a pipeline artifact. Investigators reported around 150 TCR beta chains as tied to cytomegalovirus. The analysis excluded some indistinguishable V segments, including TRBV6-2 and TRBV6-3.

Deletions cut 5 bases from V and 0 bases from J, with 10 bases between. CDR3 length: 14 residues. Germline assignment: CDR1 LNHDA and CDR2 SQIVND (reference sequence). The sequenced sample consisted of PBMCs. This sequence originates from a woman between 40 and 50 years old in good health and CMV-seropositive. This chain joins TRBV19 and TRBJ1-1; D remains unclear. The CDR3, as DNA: TGTGCCAGTAGTCCGGGAGGCGTGAACACTGAAGCTTTCTTT. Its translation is CASSPGGVNTEAFF.